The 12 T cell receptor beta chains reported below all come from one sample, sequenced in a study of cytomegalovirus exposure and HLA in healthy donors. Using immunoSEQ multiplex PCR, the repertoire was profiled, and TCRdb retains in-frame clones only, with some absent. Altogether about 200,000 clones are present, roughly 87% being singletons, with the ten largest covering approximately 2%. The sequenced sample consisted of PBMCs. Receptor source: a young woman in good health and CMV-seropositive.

CDR3 loop: CASSSPGTGHHEQYF. CDR3 DNA sequence: TGTGCCAGTAGTTCTCCCGGGACAGGGCACCACGAGCAGTACTTC. V is TRBV19 and J is TRBJ2-7; 9 nucleotides align to TRBD1. Germline lookup yields CDR1 LNHDA and CDR2 SQIVND (reference sequence). This CDR3 comprises 15 residues. The trim removed 5 bases at V and 5 bases at J, leaving 10 bases unmatched.

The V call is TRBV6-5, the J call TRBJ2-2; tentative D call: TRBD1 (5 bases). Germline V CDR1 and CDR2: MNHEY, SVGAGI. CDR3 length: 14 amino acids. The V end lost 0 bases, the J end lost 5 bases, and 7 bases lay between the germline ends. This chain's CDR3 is CASSYSPGTGELFF. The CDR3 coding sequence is TGTGCCAGCAGTTACTCTCCAGGGACCGGGGAGCTGTTTTTT.

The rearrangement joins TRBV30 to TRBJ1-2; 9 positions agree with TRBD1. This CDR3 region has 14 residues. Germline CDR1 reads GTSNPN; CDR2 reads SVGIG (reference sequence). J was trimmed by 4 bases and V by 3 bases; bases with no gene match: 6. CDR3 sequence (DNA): TGTGCCTGGAGGAAACAGGGGGCAGGCTATGGCTACACCTTC. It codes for CAWRKQGAGYGYTF.

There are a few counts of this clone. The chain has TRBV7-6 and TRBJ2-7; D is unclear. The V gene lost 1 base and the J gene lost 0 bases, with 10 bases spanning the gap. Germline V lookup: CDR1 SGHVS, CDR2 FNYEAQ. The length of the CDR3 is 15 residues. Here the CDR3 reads CASSLETATSYEQYF. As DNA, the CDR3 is TGTGCCAGCAGCTTAGAAACAGCTACCTCCTACGAGCAGTACTTC.

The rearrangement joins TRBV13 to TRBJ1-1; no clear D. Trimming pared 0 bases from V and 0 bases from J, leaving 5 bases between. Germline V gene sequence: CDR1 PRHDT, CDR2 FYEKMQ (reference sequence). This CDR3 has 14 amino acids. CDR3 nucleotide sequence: TGTGCCAGCAGCTTAGGACGGTTGAACACTGAAGCTTTCTTT. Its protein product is CASSLGRLNTEAFF.

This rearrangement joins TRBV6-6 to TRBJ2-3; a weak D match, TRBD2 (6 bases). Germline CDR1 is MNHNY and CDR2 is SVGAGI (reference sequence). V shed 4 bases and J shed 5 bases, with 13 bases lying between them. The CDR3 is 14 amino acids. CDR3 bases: TGTGCCAGCAGTTCCCTGCCGGGAGAAGATACGCAGTATTTT. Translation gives CASSSLPGEDTQYF.

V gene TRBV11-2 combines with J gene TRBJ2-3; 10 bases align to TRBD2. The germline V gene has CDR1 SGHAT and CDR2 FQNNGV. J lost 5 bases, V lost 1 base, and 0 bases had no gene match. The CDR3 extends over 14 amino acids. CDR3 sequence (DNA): TGTGCCAGCAGCTTAGGGACTAGCGGAGATACGCAGTATTTT. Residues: CASSLGTSGDTQYF.

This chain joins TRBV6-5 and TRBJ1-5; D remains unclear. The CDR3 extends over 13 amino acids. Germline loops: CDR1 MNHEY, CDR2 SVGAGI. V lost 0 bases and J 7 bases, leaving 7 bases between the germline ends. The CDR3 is CASSYSKQQPQHF. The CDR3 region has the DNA TGTGCCAGCAGTTACTCGAAACAACAGCCCCAGCATTTT.

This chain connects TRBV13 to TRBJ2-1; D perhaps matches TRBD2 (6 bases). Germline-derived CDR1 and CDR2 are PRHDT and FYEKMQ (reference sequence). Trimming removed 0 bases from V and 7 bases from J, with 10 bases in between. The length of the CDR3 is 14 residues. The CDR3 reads CASSLGTRWNEQFF. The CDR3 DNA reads TGTGCCAGCAGCTTAGGGACTAGATGGAATGAGCAGTTCTTC.

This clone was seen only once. DNA for the CDR3: TGTGCCAGCAGTGATAGCGGGAGGCTGAGGGAGCAGTTCTTC. As protein: CASSDSGRLREQFF. The rearrangement uses TRBV6-1 and TRBJ2-1, with 10 bases matching TRBD2. Germline CDR1 reads MNHNS; CDR2 reads SASEGT. The CDR3 consists of 14 residues. J lost 10 bases, V lost 3 bases, and 6 bases had no gene match.

The CDR3 loop is CASSLDGNYGYTF. The CDR3 coding sequence is TGTGCCAGCAGCTTAGACGGGAACTATGGCTACACCTTC. The chain uses TRBV5-4 and TRBJ1-2, with D unclear. The germline gives CDR1 SGHNT, CDR2 YYREEE (reference sequence). CDR3 length equals 13 residues. Deletions cut 2 bases from V and 2 bases from J, with 7 bases between.

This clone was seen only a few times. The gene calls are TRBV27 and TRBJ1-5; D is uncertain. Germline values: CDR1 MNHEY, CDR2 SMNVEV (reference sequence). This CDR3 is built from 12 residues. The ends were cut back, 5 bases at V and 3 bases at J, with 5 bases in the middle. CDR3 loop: CASSHYNQPQHF. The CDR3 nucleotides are TGTGCCAGCAGTCACTACAATCAGCCCCAGCATTTT.